The 13 T cell receptor beta chains in this list originate from one sample, sequenced in a study of tumor-infiltrating lymphocytes in localized non-small cell lung cancer. The protocol was immunoSEQ multiplex PCR, while the TCRdb copy is restricted to in-frame clones and leaves out a portion. The sample shows 12,000 or so clones, 79% of them seen only once. The sequenced material came from lung tumor tissue. The receptor set was obtained from a human donor with non-small cell lung cancer.

The gene calls are TRBV29-1 and TRBJ2-2; TRBD1 matches at 7 bases. Germline CDR1 is SQVTM and CDR2 is ANQGSEA. The ends lost 4 bases at V and 6 bases at J; junction bases unmatched: 2. This CDR3 comprises 12 residues. The CDR3, as DNA: TGCAGCGTTGGACAGGGCCCCGGGGAGCTGTTTTTT. Translation: CSVGQGPGELFF.

V usage is TRBV19 and J usage is TRBJ2-7, with 7 positions matching TRBD1. Germline trimming cut 7 bases from V and 2 bases from J; bases unmatched to any gene: 5. Germline V CDR1 and CDR2: LNHDA, SQIVND (reference sequence). This CDR3 spans 13 amino acids. The CDR3 region has the DNA TGTGCCAGTAAGGGGGCAGGTCCCTACGAGCAGTACTTC. It encodes CASKGAGPYEQYF. The full variable domain, rest sourced from reference TRBV19 and TRBJ2-7, is DGGITQSPKYLFRKEGQNVTLSCEQNLNHDAMYWYRQDPGQGLRLIYYSQIVNDFQKGDIAEGYSVSREKKESFPLTVTSAQKNPTAFYLCASKGAGPYEQYFGPGTRLTVT.

V and J are TRBV5-5 and TRBJ2-1; D may be TRBD2 (6 bases). CDR1 SGHKS and CDR2 YYEKEE come from the germline V gene (reference sequence). This CDR3 region has 15 residues. With 6 bases removed from V and 5 bases from J, the gap between germline ends came to 18 bases. The chain's CDR3 is CASTRSAAGNNEQFF. The CDR3 region has the DNA TGTGCCAGCACCAGGAGTGCGGCGGGGAACAATGAGCAGTTCTTC.

The V and J genes are TRBV7-2 and TRBJ2-7, with 7 bases identical to TRBD2. Germline-derived CDR1 and CDR2 are SGHTA and FQGNSA. V gave up 1 base and J gave up 9 bases; unmatched junction bases: 3. This CDR3 comprises 12 residues. The CDR3 DNA reads as TGTGCCAGCAGCTTAGGGGAGGGGCGGCAGTACTTC. Encoded protein: CASSLGEGRQYF.

This sequence joins TRBV7-6 and TRBJ2-5; 7 bases agree with TRBD1. J gave up 5 bases and V 5 bases, and 14 bases lay outside the gene matches. The CDR3 loop spans 16 amino acids. The germline V gene encodes CDR1 SGHVS and CDR2 FNYEAQ. The CDR3 DNA is TGTGCCAGCAGCCCAACTGACAGGGTTGGGCGGGAGACCCAGTACTTC. Translated, it gives CASSPTDRVGRETQYF.

The chain has TRBV29-1 and TRBJ2-3; possible D gene TRBD1, 6 bases. CDR1 and CDR2 from the germline V gene are SQVTM and ANQGSEA. V lost 3 bases, J lost 7 bases, and 11 bases lay in between. The CDR3 runs 12 residues. The CDR3 sequence is CSVESTGNTQYF. CDR3 nucleotide sequence: TGCAGCGTTGAGAGCACAGGGAATACGCAGTATTTT.

The chain recombines TRBV7-7 with TRBJ2-3, with TRBD2 matching 7 bases. Germline V CDR1 and CDR2: SSHAT, FNYEAQ (reference sequence). The CDR3 length is 19 residues. The V segment lost 5 bases and the J segment 2 bases; nucleotides outside the gene matches: 19. In DNA, the CDR3 is TGTGCCAGCAGCCCATTGAGGGTTTATGAGCGGGGTAACACAGATACGCAGTATTTT. Translation: CASSPLRVYERGNTDTQYF. Using reference TRBV7-7 and TRBJ2-3 for the parts outside the CDR3, the full variable domain is GAGVSQSPRYKVTKRGQDVTLRCDPISSHATLYWYQQALGQGPEFLTYFNYEAQPDKSGLPSDRFSAERPEGSISTLTIQRTEQRDSAMYRCASSPLRVYERGNTDTQYFGPGTRLTVL.

This chain links TRBV11-3 with TRBJ1-1; TRBD1 might be the D (5 bases). CDR1 SGHNT and CDR2 YENEEA come from the germline V gene. V lost 3 bases to trimming and J lost 5 bases, with 7 bases between them. This CDR3 region has 12 residues. CDR3 protein: CASSLSGTEAFF. The CDR3 region has the DNA TGTGCCAGCAGCTTGTCAGGGACTGAAGCTTTCTTT.

This sequence joins TRBV7-8 and TRBJ1-5; D is ambiguous. This CDR3 contains 14 residues. The germline V gene has CDR1 SGHVS and CDR2 FQNEAQ. The ends were cut back, 4 bases at V and 9 bases at J, with 16 bases in the middle. The DNA for the CDR3 is TGTGCCAGCAGCTCCTTAGGGCGCAGTGGGCCCCAGCATTTT. Protein: CASSSLGRSGPQHF.

The rearrangement links TRBV6-5 to TRBJ2-7; D is unclear. CDR1 and CDR2 (germline): MNHEY, SVGAGI. The CDR3 spans 13 residues. Trimming stripped 3 bases from V and 4 bases from J, with 10 bases between. Written as DNA, the CDR3 is TGTGCCAGCAGTTATAACTTGGGGTACGAGCAGTACTTC. The encoded protein is CASSYNLGYEQYF.

This rearrangement joins TRBV28 to TRBJ1-2; the D is unclear. The germline V and J ends were trimmed by 2 bases and 7 bases, with 5 bases remaining between them. Germline lookup yields CDR1 MDHEN and CDR2 SYDVKM. This CDR3 is built from 11 residues. CDR3 amino acids: CASSLRGGYTF. The CDR3 DNA follows: TGTGCCAGCAGTTTACGGGGTGGCTACACCTTC.

V usage is TRBV14 and J usage is TRBJ2-2; D remains ambiguous. CDR1 and CDR2 (germline): SGHDN, FVKESK. This CDR3 has 14 amino acids. V lost 0 bases, J lost 9 bases, and 11 bases lay in between. The CDR3 DNA sequence: TGTGCCAGCAGCCAAGATGATAGCTACCGGGAGCTGTTTTTT. This codes for CASSQDDSYRELFF.

This chain connects TRBV4-1 to TRBJ1-2; D is perhaps TRBD1 (5 bases). The length of the CDR3 is 15 residues. Trimming removed 0 bases from V and 1 base from J, with 9 bases in between. The germline CDR1 and CDR2 sequences are MGHRA and YSYEKL. DNA for the CDR3: TGCGCCAGCAGCCAAGAACCCAGGGATAACTATGGCTACACCTTC. Protein product: CASSQEPRDNYGYTF.